This T cell receptor beta chain originates from a study of shared clonotypes between healthy human individuals. Study context: The study drew on two women and a few men aged 18 to 49 as donors. Study findings and constraints: Blood was the sole source, and tissue repertoires probably differ. The sharing of about 5% of naive CD4 clonotypes was seen across several donors.

Repertoires were generated with immunoSEQ multiplex PCR, while TCRdb's copy carries only in-frame clones and drops some. The sample yields about 2.3 million clones, 85% to 95% seen once. A note on this clone: Antigen unknown.

Memory CD4+ cells were the fraction left after CD45RA+ naive selection. The source of this sequence is a man aged 18 to 29 in good health. Some clones in this sample may be carry-over from other donors' samples. Sample: naive CD4+ T cells from PBMCs. Sample subset: CD45RA+ positively selected.

The CDR3 nucleotides read TGTGCCAGCAGCTTGAACTCAGTCCTCTACGAGCAGTACTTC. Its protein product is CASSLNSVLYEQYF. This rearrangement joins TRBV7-9 to TRBJ2-7; D ambiguous. Per germline, CDR1 SEHNR and CDR2 FQNEAQ (reference sequence). The V gene lost 3 bases and the J gene lost 3 bases, with 12 bases spanning the gap. The CDR3 loop spans 14 amino acids.